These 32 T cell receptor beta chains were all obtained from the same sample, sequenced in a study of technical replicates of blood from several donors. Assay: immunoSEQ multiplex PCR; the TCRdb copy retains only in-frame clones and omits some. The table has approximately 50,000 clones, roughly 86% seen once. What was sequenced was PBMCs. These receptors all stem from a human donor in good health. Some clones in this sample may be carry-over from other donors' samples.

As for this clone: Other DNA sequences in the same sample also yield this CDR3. The CDR3 sequence is CASSLGRGSNQPQHF. CDR3 nucleotide sequence: TGTGCCAGCAGCTTGGGGAGGGGGAGCAATCAGCCCCAGCATTTT. The chain employs TRBV7-2 and TRBJ1-5; maybe TRBD1 (6 bases). The CDR3 loop spans 15 amino acids. From germline, CDR1 is SGHTA and CDR2 FQGNSA. Trimming cost V 3 bases and J 1 base, with 10 bases left between them.

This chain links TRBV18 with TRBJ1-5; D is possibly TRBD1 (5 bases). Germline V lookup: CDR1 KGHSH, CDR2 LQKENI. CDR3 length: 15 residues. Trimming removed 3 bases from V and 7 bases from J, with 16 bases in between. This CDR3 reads CASSPGGAGGQPQHF. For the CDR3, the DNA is TGTGCCAGCTCACCGGGAGGAGCGGGGGGGCAGCCCCAGCATTTT.

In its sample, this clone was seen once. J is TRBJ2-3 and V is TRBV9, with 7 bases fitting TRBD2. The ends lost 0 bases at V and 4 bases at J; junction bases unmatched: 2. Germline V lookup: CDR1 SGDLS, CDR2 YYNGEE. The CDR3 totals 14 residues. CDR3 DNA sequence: TGTGCCAGCAGCGTAGATAGCGGGTCAGATACGCAGTATTTT. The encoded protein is CASSVDSGSDTQYF. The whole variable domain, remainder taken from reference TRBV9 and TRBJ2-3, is DSGVTQTPKHLITATGQRVTLRCSPRSGDLSVYWYQQSLDQGLQFLIQYYNGEERAKGNILERFSAQQFPDLHSELNLSSLELGDSALYFCASSVDSGSDTQYFGPGTRLTVL.

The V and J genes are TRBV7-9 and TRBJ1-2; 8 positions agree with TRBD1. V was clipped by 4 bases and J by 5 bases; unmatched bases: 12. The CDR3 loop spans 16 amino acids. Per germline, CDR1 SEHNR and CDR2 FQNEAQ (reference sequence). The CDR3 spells CASSSGRGRLGYGYTF. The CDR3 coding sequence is TGTGCCAGCAGCTCGGGCAGGGGGCGCTTAGGTTATGGCTACACCTTC.

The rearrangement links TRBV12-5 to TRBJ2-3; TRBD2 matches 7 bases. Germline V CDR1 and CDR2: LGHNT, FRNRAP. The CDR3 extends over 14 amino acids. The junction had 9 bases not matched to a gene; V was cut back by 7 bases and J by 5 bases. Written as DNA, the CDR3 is TGTGCTAGTGCTATGGACTGGGAGGGAGATACGCAGTATTTT. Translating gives CASAMDWEGDTQYF. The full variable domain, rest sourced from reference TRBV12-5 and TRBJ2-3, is DARVTQTPRHKVTEMGQEVTMRCQPILGHNTVFWYRQTMMQGLELLAYFRNRAPLDDSGMPKDRFSAEMPDATLATLKIQPSEPRDSAVYFCASAMDWEGDTQYFGPGTRLTVL.

The CDR3 spells CASSLLPPGSSTDTQYF. CDR3 DNA sequence: TGTGCCAGCTCACTCCTCCCCCCGGGGAGTAGCACAGATACGCAGTATTTT. The chain is built from TRBV18 and TRBJ2-3, with TRBD2 as a possible D gene (5 bases). CDR3 length: 17 amino acids. Germline loops: CDR1 KGHSH, CDR2 LQKENI. V gave up 4 bases and J gave up 0 bases, with 17 bases separating them.

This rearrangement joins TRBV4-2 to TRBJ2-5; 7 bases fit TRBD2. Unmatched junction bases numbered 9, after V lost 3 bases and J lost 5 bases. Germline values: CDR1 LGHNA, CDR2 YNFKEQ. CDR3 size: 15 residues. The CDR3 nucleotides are TGTGCCAGCAGCCATGGGGGAGGGCCTCTTGAGACCCAGTACTTC. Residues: CASSHGGGPLETQYF.

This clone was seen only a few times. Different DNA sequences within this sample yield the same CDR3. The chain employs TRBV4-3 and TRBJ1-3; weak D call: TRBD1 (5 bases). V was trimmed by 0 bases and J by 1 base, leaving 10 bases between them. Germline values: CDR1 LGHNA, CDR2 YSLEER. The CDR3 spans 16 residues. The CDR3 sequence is CASSQDRGFSGNTIYF. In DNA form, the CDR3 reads TGCGCCAGCAGCCAAGACCGGGGGTTTTCTGGAAACACCATATATTTT.

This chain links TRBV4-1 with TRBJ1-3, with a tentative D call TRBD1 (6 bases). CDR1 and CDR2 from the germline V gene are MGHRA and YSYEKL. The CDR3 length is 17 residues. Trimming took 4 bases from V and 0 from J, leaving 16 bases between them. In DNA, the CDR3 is TGCGCCAGCAGCCGTGGGGGCCTTGTGAGCTCTGGAAACACCATATATTTT. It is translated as CASSRGGLVSSGNTIYF.

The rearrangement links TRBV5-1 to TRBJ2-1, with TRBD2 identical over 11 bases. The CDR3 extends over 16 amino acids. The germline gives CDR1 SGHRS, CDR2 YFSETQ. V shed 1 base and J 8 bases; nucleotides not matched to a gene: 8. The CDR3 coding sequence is TGCGCCAGCAGCTTGCTAGCGGGGGGCAGGGGCGATGAGCAGTTCTTC. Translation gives CASSLLAGGRGDEQFF.

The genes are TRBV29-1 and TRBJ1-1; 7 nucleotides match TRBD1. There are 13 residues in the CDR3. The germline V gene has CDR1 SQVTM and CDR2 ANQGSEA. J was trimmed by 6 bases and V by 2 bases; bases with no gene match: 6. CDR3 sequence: CSVESDRTPEAFF. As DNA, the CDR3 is TGCAGCGTTGAATCGGACAGGACTCCTGAAGCTTTCTTT.

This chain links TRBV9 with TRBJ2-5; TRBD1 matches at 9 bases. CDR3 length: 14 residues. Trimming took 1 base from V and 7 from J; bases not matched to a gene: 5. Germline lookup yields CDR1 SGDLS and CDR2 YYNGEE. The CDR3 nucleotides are TGTGCCAGCAGCGTATCCAGGACAGGGGCGACCCAGTACTTC. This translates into CASSVSRTGATQYF. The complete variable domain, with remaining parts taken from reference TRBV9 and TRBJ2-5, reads DSGVTQTPKHLITATGQRVTLRCSPRSGDLSVYWYQQSLDQGLQFLIQYYNGEERAKGNILERFSAQQFPDLHSELNLSSLELGDSALYFCASSVSRTGATQYFGPGTRLLVL.

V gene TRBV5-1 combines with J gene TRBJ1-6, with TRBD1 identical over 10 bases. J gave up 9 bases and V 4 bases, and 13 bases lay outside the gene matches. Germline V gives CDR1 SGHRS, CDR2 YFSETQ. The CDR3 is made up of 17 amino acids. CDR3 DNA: TGCGCCAGCAGCGCACCGGGACAGGGGCTACACAGTTCACCCCTCCACTTT. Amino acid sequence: CASSAPGQGLHSSPLHF. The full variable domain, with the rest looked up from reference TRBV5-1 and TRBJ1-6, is KAGVTQTPRYLIKTRGQQVTLSCSPISGHRSVSWYQQTPGQGLQFLFEYFSETQRNKGNFPGRFSGRQFSNSRSEMNVSTLELGDSALYLCASSAPGQGLHSSPLHFGNGTRLTVT.

CDR3 in DNA: TGCGCCAGCAGCTTGGGGGGGACTAGCGGTAAAGATACGCAGTATTTT. This translates into CASSLGGTSGKDTQYF. V usage is TRBV5-1 and J usage is TRBJ2-3, with 11 bases aligning to TRBD2. With V trimmed by 0 bases and J by 5 bases, 5 bases remained unmatched. The CDR3 extends over 16 amino acids. Germline V gene sequence: CDR1 SGHRS, CDR2 YFSETQ.

The CDR3 here is CASLVGQRNTEAFF. CDR3 DNA: TGTGCCAGCCTAGTGGGGCAGAGAAACACTGAAGCTTTCTTT. The V and J genes are TRBV5-6 and TRBJ1-1; the D gene is possibly TRBD1 (5 bases). The CDR3 extends over 14 amino acids. Deletions cut 7 bases from V and 2 bases from J, with 15 bases between. Germline V gene lookup returns CDR1 SGHDT and CDR2 YYEEEE.

The CDR3 DNA sequence: TGTGCCAGCAGCGTAGCGGGGACCGGGGAGCTGTTTTTT. This translates into CASSVAGTGELFF. The chain recombines TRBV9 with TRBJ2-2; possibly TRBD2 for D (5 bases). Trimming stripped 0 bases from V and 5 bases from J, with 5 bases between. The germline V gene has CDR1 SGDLS and CDR2 YYNGEE. The CDR3 loop spans 13 amino acids.

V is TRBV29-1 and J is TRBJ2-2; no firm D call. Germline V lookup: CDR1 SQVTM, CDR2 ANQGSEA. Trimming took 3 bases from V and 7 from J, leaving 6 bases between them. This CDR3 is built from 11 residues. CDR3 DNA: TGCAGCGTTGATCACTACGGGGAGCTGTTTTTT. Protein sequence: CSVDHYGELFF.

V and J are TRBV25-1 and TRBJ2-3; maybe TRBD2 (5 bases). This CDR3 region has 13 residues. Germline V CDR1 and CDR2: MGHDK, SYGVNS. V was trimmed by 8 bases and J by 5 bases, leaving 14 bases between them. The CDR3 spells CASEAAYQDTQYF. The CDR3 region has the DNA TGTGCCAGCGAAGCGGCCTATCAAGATACGCAGTATTTT. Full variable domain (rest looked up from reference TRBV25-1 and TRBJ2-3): EADIYQTPRYLVIGTGKKITLECSQTMGHDKMYWYQQDPGMELHLIHYSYGVNSTEKGDLSSESTVSRIRTEHFPLTLESARPSHTSQYLCASEAAYQDTQYFGPGTRLTVL.

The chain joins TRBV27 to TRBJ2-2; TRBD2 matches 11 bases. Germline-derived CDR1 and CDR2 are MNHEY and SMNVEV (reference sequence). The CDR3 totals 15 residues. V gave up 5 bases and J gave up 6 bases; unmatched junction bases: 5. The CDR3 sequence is CASSPTSGIPGELFF. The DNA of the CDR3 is TGTGCCAGCAGTCCGACTAGCGGGATTCCCGGGGAGCTGTTTTTT.

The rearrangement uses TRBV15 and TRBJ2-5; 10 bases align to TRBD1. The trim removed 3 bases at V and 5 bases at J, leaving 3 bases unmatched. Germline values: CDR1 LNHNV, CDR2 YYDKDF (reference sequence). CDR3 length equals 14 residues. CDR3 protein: CATSSRQGAETQYF. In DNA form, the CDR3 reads TGTGCCACCAGCAGCCGACAGGGGGCCGAGACCCAGTACTTC.

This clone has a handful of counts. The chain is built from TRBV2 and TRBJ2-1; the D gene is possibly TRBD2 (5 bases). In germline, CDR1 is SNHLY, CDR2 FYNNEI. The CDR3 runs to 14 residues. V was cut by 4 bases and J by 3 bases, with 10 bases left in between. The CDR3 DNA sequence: TGTGCCAGCAGTGCTAGACTAATCTACAATGAGCAGTTCTTC. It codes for CASSARLIYNEQFF.

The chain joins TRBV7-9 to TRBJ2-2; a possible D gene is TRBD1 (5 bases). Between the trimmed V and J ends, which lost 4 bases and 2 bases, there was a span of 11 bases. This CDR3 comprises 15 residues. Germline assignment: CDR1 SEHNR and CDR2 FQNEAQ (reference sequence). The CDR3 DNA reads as TGTGCCAGCAGCTCTCCAGGGCTCAACACCGGGGAGCTGTTTTTT. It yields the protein CASSSPGLNTGELFF.

Here the CDR3 DNA reads TGTGCCAGCAGCCTAAGACAGGGGTCTGGAAACACCATATATTTT. Amino acid sequence: CASSLRQGSGNTIYF. The J gene is TRBJ1-3, the V gene TRBV7-8, with 8 bases aligning to TRBD1. Germline loops: CDR1 SGHVS, CDR2 FQNEAQ. There are 15 residues in the CDR3. V shed 5 bases and J 1 base; nucleotides not matched to a gene: 4.

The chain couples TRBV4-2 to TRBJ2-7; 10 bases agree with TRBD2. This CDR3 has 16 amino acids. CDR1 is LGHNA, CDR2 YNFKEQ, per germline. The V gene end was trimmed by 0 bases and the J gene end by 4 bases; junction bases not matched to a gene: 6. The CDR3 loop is CASSQDPAGGVYEQYF. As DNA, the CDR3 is TGTGCCAGCAGCCAAGATCCAGCGGGGGGGGTTTACGAGCAGTACTTC.

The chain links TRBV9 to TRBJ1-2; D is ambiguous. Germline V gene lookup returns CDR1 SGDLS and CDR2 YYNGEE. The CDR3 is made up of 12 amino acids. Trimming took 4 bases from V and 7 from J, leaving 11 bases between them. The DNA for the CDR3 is TGTGCCAGCAGCCGTGCGGCTCGTGGCTACACCTTC. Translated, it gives CASSRAARGYTF.

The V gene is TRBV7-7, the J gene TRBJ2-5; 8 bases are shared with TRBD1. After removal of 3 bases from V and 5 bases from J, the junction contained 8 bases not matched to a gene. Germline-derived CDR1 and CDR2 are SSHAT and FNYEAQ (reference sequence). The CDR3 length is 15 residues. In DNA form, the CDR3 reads TGTGCCAGCAGCTTTTTGCAGGGGGCTTGGGAGACCCAGTACTTC. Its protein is CASSFLQGAWETQYF.

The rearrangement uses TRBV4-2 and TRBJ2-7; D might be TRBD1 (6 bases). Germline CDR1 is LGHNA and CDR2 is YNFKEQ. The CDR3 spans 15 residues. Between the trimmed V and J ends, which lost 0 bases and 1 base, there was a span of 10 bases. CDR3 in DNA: TGTGCCAGCAGCCAAGAGCAAGGGGGTTCCTACGAGCAGTACTTC. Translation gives CASSQEQGGSYEQYF.

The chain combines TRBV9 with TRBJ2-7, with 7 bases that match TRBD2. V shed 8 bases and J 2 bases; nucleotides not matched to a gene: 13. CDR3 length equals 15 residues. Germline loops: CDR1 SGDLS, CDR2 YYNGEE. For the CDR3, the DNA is TGTGCCAGTTCCGACGGAGCAGCGGGGCCCTACGAGCAGTACTTC. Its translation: CASSDGAAGPYEQYF.

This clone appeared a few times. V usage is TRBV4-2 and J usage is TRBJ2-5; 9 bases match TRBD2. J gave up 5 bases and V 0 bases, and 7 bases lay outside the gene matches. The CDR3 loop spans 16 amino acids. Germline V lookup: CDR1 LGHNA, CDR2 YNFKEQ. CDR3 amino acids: CASSQDSSGGSETQYF. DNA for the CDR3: TGTGCCAGCAGCCAAGATTCCAGCGGGGGGTCGGAGACCCAGTACTTC.

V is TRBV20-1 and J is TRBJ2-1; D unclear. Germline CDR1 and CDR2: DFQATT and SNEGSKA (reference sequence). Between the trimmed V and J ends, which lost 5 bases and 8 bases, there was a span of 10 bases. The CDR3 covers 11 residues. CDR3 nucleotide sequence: TGCAGTGCTGAGGCGGCGGATGAGCAGTTCTTC. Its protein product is CSAEAADEQFF.

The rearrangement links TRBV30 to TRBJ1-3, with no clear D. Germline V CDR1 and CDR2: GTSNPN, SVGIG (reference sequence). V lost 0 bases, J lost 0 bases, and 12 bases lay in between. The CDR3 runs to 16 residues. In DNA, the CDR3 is TGTGCCTGGAGTGTACGGAGTCCGATCTCTGGAAACACCATATATTTT. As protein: CAWSVRSPISGNTIYF.

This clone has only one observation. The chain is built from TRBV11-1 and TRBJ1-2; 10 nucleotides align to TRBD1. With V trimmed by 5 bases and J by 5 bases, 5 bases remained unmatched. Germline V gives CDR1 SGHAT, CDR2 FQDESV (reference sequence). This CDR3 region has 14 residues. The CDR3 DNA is TGTGCCAGCAGCGGACCGGGACAGGGGTATGGCTACACCTTC. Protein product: CASSGPGQGYGYTF.